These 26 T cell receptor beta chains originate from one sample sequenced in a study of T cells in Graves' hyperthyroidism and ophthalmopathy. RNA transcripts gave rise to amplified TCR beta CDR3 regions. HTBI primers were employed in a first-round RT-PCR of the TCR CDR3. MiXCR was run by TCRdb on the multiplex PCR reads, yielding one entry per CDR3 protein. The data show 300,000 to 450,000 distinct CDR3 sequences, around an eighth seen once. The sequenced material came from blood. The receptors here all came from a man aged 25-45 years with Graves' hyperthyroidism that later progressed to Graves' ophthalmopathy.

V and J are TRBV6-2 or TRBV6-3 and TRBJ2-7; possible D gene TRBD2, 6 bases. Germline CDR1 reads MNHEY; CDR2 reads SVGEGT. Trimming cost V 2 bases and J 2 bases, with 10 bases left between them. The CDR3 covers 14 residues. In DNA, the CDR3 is TGTGCCAGCAGTTACCCGGGACTTACCTACGAGCAGTACTTC. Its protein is CASSYPGLTYEQYF.

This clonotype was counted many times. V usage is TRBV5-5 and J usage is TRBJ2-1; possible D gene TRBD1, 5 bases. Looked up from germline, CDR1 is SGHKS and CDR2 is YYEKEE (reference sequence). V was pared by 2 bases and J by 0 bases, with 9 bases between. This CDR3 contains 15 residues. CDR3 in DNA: TGTGCCAGCAGCTTACAGGTCTTCTCCTACAATGAGCAGTTCTTC. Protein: CASSLQVFSYNEQFF.

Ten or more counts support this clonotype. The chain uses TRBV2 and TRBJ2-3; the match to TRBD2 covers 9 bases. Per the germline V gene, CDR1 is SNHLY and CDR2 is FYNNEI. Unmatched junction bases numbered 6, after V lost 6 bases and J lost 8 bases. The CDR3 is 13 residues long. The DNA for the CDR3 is TGTGCCAGCAGGGGCGGGGGGGAAGTTACGCAGTATTTT. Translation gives CASRGGGEVTQYF.

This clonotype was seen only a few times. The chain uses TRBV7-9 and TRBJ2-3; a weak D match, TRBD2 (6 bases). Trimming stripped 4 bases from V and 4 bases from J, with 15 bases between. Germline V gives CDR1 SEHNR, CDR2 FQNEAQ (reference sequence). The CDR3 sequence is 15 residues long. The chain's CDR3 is CASSSGLQYADTQYF. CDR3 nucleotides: TGTGCCAGCAGCTCGGGACTTCAGTACGCAGATACGCAGTATTTT.

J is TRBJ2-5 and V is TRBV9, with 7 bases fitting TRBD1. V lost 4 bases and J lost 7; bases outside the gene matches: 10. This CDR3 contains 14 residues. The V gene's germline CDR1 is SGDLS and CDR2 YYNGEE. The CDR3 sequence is CASSPQTGPRTQYF. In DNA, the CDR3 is TGTGCCAGCAGCCCCCAGACAGGGCCTAGGACCCAGTACTTC.

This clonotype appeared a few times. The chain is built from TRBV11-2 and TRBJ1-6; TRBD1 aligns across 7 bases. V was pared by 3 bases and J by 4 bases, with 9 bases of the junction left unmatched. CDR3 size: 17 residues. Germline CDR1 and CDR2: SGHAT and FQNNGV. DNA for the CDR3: TGTGCCAGCAGCTTGCCCCCGGACAGGCTATATAATTCACCCCTCCACTTT. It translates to CASSLPPDRLYNSPLHF.

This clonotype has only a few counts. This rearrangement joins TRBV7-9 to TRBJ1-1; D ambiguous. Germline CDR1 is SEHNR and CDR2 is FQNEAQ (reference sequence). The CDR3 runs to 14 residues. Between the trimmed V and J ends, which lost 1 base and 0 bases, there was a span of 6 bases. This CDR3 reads CASSLVALNTEAFF. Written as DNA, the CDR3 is TGTGCCAGCAGCTTAGTGGCGTTGAACACTGAAGCTTTCTTT.

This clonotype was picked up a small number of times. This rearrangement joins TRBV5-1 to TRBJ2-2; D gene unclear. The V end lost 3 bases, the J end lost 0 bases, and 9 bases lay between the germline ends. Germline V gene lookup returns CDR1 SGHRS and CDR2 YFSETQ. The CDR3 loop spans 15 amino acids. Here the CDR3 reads CASSSGRPNTGELFF. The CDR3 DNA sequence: TGCGCCAGCAGCTCAGGACGGCCGAACACCGGGGAGCTGTTTTTT. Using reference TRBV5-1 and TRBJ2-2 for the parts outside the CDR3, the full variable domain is KAGVTQTPRYLIKTRGQQVTLSCSPISGHRSVSWYQQTPGQGLQFLFEYFSETQRNKGNFPGRFSGRQFSNSRSEMNVSTLELGDSALYLCASSSGRPNTGELFFGEGSRLTVL.

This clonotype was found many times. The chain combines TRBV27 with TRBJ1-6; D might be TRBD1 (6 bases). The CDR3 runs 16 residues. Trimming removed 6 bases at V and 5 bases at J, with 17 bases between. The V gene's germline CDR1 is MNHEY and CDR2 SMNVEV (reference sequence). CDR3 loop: CASSHFLGQNNSPLHF. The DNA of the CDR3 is TGTGCCAGCAGCCATTTCCTCGGACAGAATAATTCACCCCTCCACTTT.

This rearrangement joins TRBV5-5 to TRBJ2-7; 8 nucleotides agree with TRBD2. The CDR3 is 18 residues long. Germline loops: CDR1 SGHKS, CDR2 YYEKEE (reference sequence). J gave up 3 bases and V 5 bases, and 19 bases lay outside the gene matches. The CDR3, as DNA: TGTGCCAGCAGGATGAAGGTCGGGGGGGCTAGGTCCTTCTACGAGCAGTACTTC. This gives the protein CASRMKVGGARSFYEQYF.

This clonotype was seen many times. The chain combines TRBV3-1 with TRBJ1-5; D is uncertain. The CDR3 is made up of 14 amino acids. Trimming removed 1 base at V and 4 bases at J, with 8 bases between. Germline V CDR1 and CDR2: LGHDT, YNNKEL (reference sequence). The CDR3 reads CASSQAWSNQPQHF. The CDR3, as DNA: TGTGCCAGCAGCCAAGCGTGGAGTAATCAGCCCCAGCATTTT. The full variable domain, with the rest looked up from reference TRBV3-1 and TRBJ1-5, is DTAVSQTPKYLVTQMGNDKSIKCEQNLGHDTMYWYKQDSKKFLKIMFSYNNKELIINETVPNRFSPKSPDKAHLNLHINSLELGDSAVYFCASSQAWSNQPQHFGDGTRLSIL.

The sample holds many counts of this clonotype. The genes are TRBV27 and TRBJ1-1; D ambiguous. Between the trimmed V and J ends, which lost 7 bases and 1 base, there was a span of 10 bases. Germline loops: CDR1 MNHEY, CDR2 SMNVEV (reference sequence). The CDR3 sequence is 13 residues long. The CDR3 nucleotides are TGTGCCAGCACCCGAGGTGGGAACACTGAAGCTTTCTTT. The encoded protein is CASTRGGNTEAFF.

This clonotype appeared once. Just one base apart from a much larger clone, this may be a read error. CDR3 nucleotides: TGTGCCGCCGGGACGGGGGAAGGTGAAAAACTGTTTTTT. Protein: CAAGTGEGEKLFF. This chain joins TRBV24-1 and TRBJ1-4, with D possibly being TRBD1 (5 bases). Between the trimmed V and J ends, which lost 12 bases and 7 bases, there was a span of 17 bases. The V gene's germline CDR1 is KGHDR and CDR2 SFDVKD. The CDR3 runs 13 residues.

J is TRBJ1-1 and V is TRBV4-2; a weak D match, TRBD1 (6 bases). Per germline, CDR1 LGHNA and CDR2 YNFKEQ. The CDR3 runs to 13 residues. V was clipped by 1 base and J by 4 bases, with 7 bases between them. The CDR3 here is CASSQGGATEAFF. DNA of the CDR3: TGTGCCAGCAGCCAAGGGGGGGCCACTGAAGCTTTCTTT.

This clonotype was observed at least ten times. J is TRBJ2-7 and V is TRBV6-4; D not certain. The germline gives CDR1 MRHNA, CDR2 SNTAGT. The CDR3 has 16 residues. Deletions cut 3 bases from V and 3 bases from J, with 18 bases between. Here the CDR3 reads CASSEPDRVVNYEQYF. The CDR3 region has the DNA TGTGCCAGCAGTGAACCGGACCGAGTTGTAAACTACGAGCAGTACTTC.

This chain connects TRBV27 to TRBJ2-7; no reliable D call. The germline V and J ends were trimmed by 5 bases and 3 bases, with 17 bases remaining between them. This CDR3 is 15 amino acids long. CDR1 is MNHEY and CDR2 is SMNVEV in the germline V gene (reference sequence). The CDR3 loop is CASSPHTEWVYEQYF. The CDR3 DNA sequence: TGTGCCAGCAGTCCCCACACAGAATGGGTCTACGAGCAGTACTTC.

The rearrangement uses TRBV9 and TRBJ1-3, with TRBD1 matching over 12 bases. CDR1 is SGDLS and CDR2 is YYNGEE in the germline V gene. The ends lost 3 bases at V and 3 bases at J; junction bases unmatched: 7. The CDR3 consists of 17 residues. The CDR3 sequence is CASSEPGQGAFGNTIYF. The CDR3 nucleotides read TGTGCCAGCAGCGAACCGGGACAGGGGGCTTTTGGAAACACCATATATTTT.

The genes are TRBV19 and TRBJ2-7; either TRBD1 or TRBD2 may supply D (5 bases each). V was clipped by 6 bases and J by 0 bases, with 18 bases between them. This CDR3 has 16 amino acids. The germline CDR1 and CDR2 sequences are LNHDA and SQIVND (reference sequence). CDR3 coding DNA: TGTGCCAGTAGCTACGGGGCCTATCAGAGCTCCTACGAGCAGTACTTC. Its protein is CASSYGAYQSSYEQYF.

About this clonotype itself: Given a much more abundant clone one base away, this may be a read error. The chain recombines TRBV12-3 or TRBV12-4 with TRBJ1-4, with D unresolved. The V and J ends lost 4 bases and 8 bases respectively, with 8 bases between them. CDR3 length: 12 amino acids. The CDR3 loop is CASSSAVEKLFF. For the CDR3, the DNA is TGTGCCAGCAGTTCCGCCGTGGAAAAACTGTTTTTT.

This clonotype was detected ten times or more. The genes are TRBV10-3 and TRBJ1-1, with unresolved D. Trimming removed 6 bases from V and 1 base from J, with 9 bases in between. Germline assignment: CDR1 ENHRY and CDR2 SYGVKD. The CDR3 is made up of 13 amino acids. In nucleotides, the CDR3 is TGTGCCATCAGACAGACGCAGAACACTGAAGCTTTCTTT. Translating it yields CAIRQTQNTEAFF.

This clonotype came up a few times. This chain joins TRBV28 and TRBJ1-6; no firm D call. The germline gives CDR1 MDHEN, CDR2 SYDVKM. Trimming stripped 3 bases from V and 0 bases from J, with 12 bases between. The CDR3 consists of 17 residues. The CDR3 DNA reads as TGTGCCAGCAGTTTTTCCCCTTGGAGCTCCTATAATTCACCCCTCCACTTT. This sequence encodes CASSFSPWSSYNSPLHF.

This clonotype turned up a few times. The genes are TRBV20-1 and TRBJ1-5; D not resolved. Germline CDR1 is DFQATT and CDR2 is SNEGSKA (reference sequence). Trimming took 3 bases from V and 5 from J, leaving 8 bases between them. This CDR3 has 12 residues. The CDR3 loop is CSARNQDQPQHF. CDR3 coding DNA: TGCAGTGCTAGGAATCAAGATCAGCCCCAGCATTTT.

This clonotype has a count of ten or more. The CDR3 sequence is CASSPFAGGDVPDTQYF. The CDR3 bases are TGTGCCAGCAGTCCATTTGCGGGGGGGGATGTGCCAGATACGCAGTATTTT. The chain joins TRBV12-3 or TRBV12-4 to TRBJ2-3; 9 bases match TRBD2. The J segment lost 4 bases and the V segment lost 5 bases, leaving 13 bases of the junction unmatched. This CDR3 is built from 17 residues.

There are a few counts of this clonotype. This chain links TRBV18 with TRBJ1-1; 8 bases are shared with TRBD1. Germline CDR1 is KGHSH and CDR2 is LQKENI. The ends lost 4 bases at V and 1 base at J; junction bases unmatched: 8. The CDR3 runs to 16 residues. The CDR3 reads CASSLTQGGENTEAFF. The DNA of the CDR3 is TGTGCCAGCTCACTAACACAGGGGGGGGAGAACACTGAAGCTTTCTTT.

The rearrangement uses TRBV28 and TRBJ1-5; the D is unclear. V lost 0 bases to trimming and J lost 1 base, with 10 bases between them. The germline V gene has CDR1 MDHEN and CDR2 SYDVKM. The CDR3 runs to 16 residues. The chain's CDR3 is CASSLWRGLSNQPQHF. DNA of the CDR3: TGTGCCAGCAGTTTATGGAGAGGGTTGAGCAATCAGCCCCAGCATTTT.

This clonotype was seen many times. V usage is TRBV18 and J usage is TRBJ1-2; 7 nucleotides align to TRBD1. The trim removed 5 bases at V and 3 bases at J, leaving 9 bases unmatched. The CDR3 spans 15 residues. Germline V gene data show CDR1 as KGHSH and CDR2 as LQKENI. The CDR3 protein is CASSIDREPYYGYTF. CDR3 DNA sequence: TGTGCCAGCTCAATCGACAGGGAACCCTACTATGGCTACACCTTC.